What follows are 3 T cell receptor beta chains derived from one specimen sequenced in a study of human T cells and chemical hapten exposure. Time point noted: patch test 1, 2 weeks after DPC sensitization. Treatment described: therapeutic diphenylcyclopropenone sensitization with weekly scalp DPC. TCRdb reprocessed the RACE reads via MiXCR and lists one record per CDR3 protein. This sample has fewer than 400,000 distinct CDR3 sequences; under 8% occur once, and the top ten carry about 8%. Sequencing used whole blood, obtained in connection with sensitization to the hapten diphenylcyclopropenone (DPC). These receptors originate from a woman aged 18-35 years with alopecia areata. Some clones in this sample may be carry-over from other donors' samples.

The J gene is TRBJ1-4, the V gene TRBV4-3; 8 positions match TRBD1. V shed 2 bases and J 5 bases; nucleotides not matched to a gene: 7. Per the germline V gene, CDR1 is LGHNA and CDR2 is YSLEER. There are 16 residues in the CDR3. The CDR3 sequence: CASSQRPQGVNEKLFF. CDR3 DNA sequence: TGCGCCAGCAGCCAACGTCCACAGGGGGTGAATGAAAAACTGTTTTTT.

This rearrangement joins TRBV6-2 or TRBV6-3 to TRBJ1-4; D remains ambiguous. With 6 bases removed from V and 0 bases from J, the gap between germline ends came to 8 bases. The CDR3 extends over 14 amino acids. Germline V gene lookup returns CDR1 MNHEY and CDR2 SVGEGT. CDR3 DNA sequence: TGTGCCAGCAGCGACGGGACAACTAATGAAAAACTGTTTTTT. Its translation is CASSDGTTNEKLFF.

The chain joins TRBV5-5 to TRBJ1-5; D is perhaps TRBD1 (5 bases). Trimming cost V 4 bases and J 5 bases, with 16 bases left between them. The CDR3 has 15 residues. Per germline, CDR1 SGHKS and CDR2 YYEKEE (reference sequence). The CDR3: CASSGAPQWDQPQHF. The CDR3 region has the DNA TGTGCCAGCAGCGGGGCCCCACAGTGGGATCAGCCCCAGCATTTT.